Below, 9 T cell receptor beta chains from the same sample are listed, as sequenced in a study of a mutant IDH1 vaccine in newly diagnosed glioma. The time point here: week 5, during vaccination. Each vaccine dose was 300 ug of mutant IDH1 20-mer peptide, with topical imiquimod. TCRdb's copy holds only in-frame clones and misses some; the assay was immunoSEQ multiplex PCR. This sample has over 35,000 clones; roughly 92% occur once, and the top ten carry approximately 2.4%. These receptors have no known antigen. Here the sequenced sample was PBMCs, taken from a glioma patient whose treatment included an IDH1 peptide vaccine. All receptors come from a man aged 50 to 60 with glioma.

The chain combines TRBV5-5 with TRBJ1-4; no clear D. Looked up from germline, CDR1 is SGHKS and CDR2 is YYEKEE (reference sequence). The V end was cut by 0 bases, the J end by 2 bases, with 5 bases between. The CDR3 consists of 14 residues. CDR3: CASSLVRTNEKLFF. In DNA form, the CDR3 reads TGTGCCAGCAGCTTGGTACGGACTAATGAAAAACTGTTTTTT.

CDR3 DNA sequence: TGTGCCAGCAGCCAGGCTTCGGGACAGGGCCACAATGAGCAGTTCTTC. This sequence encodes CASSQASGQGHNEQFF. This chain uses TRBV4-2 with TRBJ2-1; TRBD1 agrees at 9 bases. Germline values: CDR1 LGHNA, CDR2 YNFKEQ. The CDR3 has 16 amino acids. V lost 3 bases, J lost 5 bases, and 8 bases stayed unmatched.

The CDR3 region is CASSEIGFSAQYF. In DNA, the CDR3 is TGTGCCAGCAGTGAGATTGGATTCAGCGCCCAGTACTTC. The chain employs TRBV6-1 and TRBJ2-5; D gene ambiguous. CDR1 and CDR2 (germline): MNHNS, SASEGT. The CDR3 loop spans 13 amino acids. Trimming left V 3 bases short and J 9 bases short, with 14 bases between.

The chain links TRBV18 to TRBJ2-5, with D uncertain. The CDR3 length is 14 residues. V was shortened by 0 bases and J by 4 bases, with 9 bases between the two germline ends. Germline CDR1 KGHSH, CDR2 LQKENI. The CDR3: CASSPPMGRETQYF. The CDR3 DNA reads as TGTGCCAGCTCACCACCGATGGGAAGAGAGACCCAGTACTTC.

The chain has TRBV7-6 and TRBJ1-5, with D maybe TRBD1 (6 bases). V shed 5 bases and J shed 0 bases, with 14 bases lying between them. The CDR3 sequence is 16 residues long. Looked up from germline, CDR1 is SGHVS and CDR2 is FNYEAQ. CDR3 DNA sequence: TGTGCCAGCAGCCTATTCTCAGGGGATAGCAATCAGCCCCAGCATTTT. It is translated as CASSLFSGDSNQPQHF.

This clone was found a few times. CDR3 coding DNA: TGTGCCAGCAGCTTGGGAGCGGGTGAGGACATTCAGTACTTC. This translates into CASSLGAGEDIQYF. The gene calls are TRBV5-4 and TRBJ2-4, with D maybe TRBD2 (6 bases). Germline CDR1 and CDR2: SGHNT and YYREEE (reference sequence). The CDR3 covers 14 residues. V was trimmed by 0 bases and J by 8 bases, leaving 12 bases between them.

This chain connects TRBV14 to TRBJ1-3; D gene ambiguous. CDR1 and CDR2 from the germline V gene are SGHDN and FVKESK. This CDR3 comprises 12 residues. Trimming removed 1 base at V and 8 bases at J, with 6 bases between. DNA for the CDR3: TGTGCCAGCAGCCAAGTCGGGGACACCATATATTTT. This codes for CASSQVGDTIYF.

This sequence joins TRBV6-5 and TRBJ1-1; a possible D gene is TRBD1 (6 bases). The CDR3 has 13 residues. V was trimmed by 2 bases and J by 6 bases, leaving 10 bases between them. The germline V gene encodes CDR1 MNHEY and CDR2 SVGAGI. CDR3 residues: CASSYDRGSEAFF. The CDR3 bases are TGTGCCAGCAGTTACGATAGGGGGTCTGAAGCTTTCTTT.

This clone has a handful of counts. The chain couples TRBV25-1 to TRBJ1-2; D possibly corresponds to TRBD1 (6 bases). This CDR3 is 14 amino acids long. CDR1 and CDR2 (germline): MGHDK, SYGVNS. The ends were cut back, 3 bases at V and 2 bases at J, with 10 bases in the middle. In nucleotides, the CDR3 is TGTGCCAGCAGTGACATAGGACAGAACTATGGCTACACCTTC. This sequence encodes CASSDIGQNYGYTF.